This T cell receptor beta chain was obtained from a study of OX40 agonist ivuxolimab in advanced cancers. Study overall: In this cohort, patients received ivuxolimab, an agonistic anti-OX40 (CD134) antibody. One patient with hepatocellular carcinoma and two with cutaneous melanoma, three in all, had partial responses. Whole-study findings and limits: Among the nonresponders, some also had low normalized T-cell clonal expansion.

TCRdb's table, derived via immunoSEQ multiplex PCR, lists solely in-frame clones and lacks some. The profile shows about 69,000 clones, around four fifths of them singletons. V was clipped by 4 bases and J by 6 bases, with 14 bases between them. The CDR3 runs to 13 residues. Germline V gene sequence: CDR1 SGHRS, CDR2 YFSETQ. Blood samples were obtained at baseline, cycle 4 day 1, and cycle 7 day 1. This clone has only a few counts. Its antigen is unknown. The TCR originated in an adult with an advanced solid tumor such as melanoma, head and neck, liver or kidney cancer. This chain links TRBV5-1 with TRBJ2-7, with a possible D match to TRBD2 (6 bases). The input for sequencing was CD4+ or CD8+ T cells sorted from blood, taken in a trial of the OX40 agonist ivuxolimab. CDR3 coding DNA: TGCGCCAGCAGCCTGACTAGACCGGTCGAGCAGTACTTC. Translated, it gives CASSLTRPVEQYF.